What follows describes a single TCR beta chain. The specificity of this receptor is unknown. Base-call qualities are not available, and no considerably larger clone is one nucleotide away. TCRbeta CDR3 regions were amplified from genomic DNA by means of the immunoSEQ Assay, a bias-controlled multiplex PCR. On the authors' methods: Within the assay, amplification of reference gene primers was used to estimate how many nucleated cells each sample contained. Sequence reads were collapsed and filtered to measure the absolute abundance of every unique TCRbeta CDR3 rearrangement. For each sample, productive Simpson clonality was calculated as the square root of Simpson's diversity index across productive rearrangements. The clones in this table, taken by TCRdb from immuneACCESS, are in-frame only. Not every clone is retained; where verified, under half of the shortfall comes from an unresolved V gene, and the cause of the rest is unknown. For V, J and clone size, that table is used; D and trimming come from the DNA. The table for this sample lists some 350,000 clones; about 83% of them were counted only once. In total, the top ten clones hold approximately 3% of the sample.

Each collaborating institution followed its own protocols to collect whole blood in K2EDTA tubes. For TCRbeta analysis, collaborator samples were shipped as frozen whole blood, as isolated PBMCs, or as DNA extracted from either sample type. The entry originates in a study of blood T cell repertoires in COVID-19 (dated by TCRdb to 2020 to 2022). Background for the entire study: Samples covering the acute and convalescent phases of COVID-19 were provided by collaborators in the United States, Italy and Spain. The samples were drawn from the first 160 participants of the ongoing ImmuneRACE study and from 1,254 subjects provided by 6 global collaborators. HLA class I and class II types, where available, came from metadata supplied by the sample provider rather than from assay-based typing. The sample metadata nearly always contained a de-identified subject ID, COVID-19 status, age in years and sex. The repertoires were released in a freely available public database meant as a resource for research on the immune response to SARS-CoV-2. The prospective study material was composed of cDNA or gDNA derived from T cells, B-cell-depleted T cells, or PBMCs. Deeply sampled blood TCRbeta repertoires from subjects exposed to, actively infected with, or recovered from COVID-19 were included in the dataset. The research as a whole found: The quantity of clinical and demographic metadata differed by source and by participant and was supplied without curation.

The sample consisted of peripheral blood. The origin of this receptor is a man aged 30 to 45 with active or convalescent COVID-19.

CDR3 region: CASSLGSGSAYEQYF. The DNA is as follows: TGTGCCAGCAGCTTAGGGAGCGGGTCAGCCTACGAGCAGTACTTC. The chain was built from TRBV7-2 and TRBJ2-7; TRBD2 might be the D gene, on 6 matching bases. The germline V gene gives CDR1 as SGHTA and CDR2 as FQGNSA. Trimming costs V 1 base and J 2 bases, and their ends lie 12 bases apart. From cysteine to phenylalanine, the CDR3 is 15 amino acids long. The entry retains the CDR3 DNA only, 45 bases that are in frame from base 1.